The 5 T cell receptor beta chains in this list originate from one sample, sequenced in a study of response to subunit inactivated influenza vaccine. TCRdb reprocessed the RT-PCR reads with MiXCR, giving one entry per CDR3 protein. This table holds some 640,000 distinct CDR3 sequences, approximately 15% found once. The specimen comprised PBMCs from blood, sampled 14 to 15 days before vaccination. These receptors originate from a middle-aged man who received an inactivated influenza vaccine.

This clonotype showed up many times. The rearrangement uses TRBV2 and TRBJ2-1, with D unclear. CDR1 is SNHLY, CDR2 FYNNEI, per germline. The CDR3 is made up of 13 amino acids. V was cut by 2 bases and J by 8 bases, with 10 bases left in between. The chain's CDR3 is CASSESGIHEQFF. CDR3 sequence (DNA): TGTGCCAGCAGTGAATCGGGTATTCATGAGCAGTTCTTC.

Concerning this clonotype itself: This may be a read error: a much more frequent sequence differs by one nucleotide. V usage is TRBV5-5 and J usage is TRBJ2-3; D call uncertain. The CDR3 contains 12 residues. Per the germline V gene, CDR1 is SGHKS and CDR2 is YYEKEE (reference sequence). The CDR3 DNA is TGTGCCAGCAGCTTGCGGTCAGATACGCAGTTTTTT. This encodes CASSLRSDTQFF.

The CDR3 sequence: CASSRDMEETQYF. The CDR3 DNA reads TGTGCCAGCTCACGGGACATGGAAGAGACCCAGTACTTC. The chain recombines TRBV18 with TRBJ2-5; D is perhaps TRBD1 (6 bases). There are 13 residues in the CDR3. CDR1 is KGHSH, CDR2 LQKENI, per germline. The ends were cut back, 4 bases at V and 3 bases at J, with 9 bases in the middle.

This clonotype has ten or more counts. The chain recombines TRBV10-3 with TRBJ2-5, with D perhaps matching TRBD1 or TRBD2 (7 bases each). V was cut by 10 bases and J by 1 base, with 19 bases left in between. The CDR3 spans 15 residues. CDR1 ENHRY and CDR2 SYGVKD come from the germline V gene. In DNA, the CDR3 is TGTGCCACGGGCCGGGGGGACAGCCTCCAAGAGACCCAGTACTTC. Amino acids: CATGRGDSLQETQYF.

This clonotype showed up just a few times. The J gene is TRBJ2-7, the V gene TRBV7-2, with D unresolved. Germline CDR1 is SGHTA and CDR2 is FQGNSA. The V end was cut by 2 bases, the J end by 4 bases, with 15 bases between. This CDR3 region has 15 residues. CDR3 sequence: CASSLISTGDYEQYF. Here the CDR3 DNA reads TGTGCCAGCAGCTTAATCTCGACTGGTGATTACGAGCAGTACTTC.